The 3 T cell receptor beta chains listed next were all sequenced from one sample in a study of blood T cells in healthy people across ages. Combining a sample-barcoded 5' primer with a J-beta primer mix, a second PCR ran for about 6 to 11 cycles. MiXCR, applied by TCRdb to the 5' RACE reads, yields one record per CDR3 protein. The repertoire holds roughly 2 million distinct CDR3 sequences, with roughly 52% as singletons. Sequenced sample: blood. These receptors came from a woman between 35 and 50 years old in good health.

This clonotype has just a few counts. The chain is built from TRBV15 and TRBJ1-5; TRBD1 aligns across 10 bases. V shed 5 bases, J shed 6 bases, and the junction held 7 bases outside the gene matches. This CDR3 has 15 amino acids. Germline lookup yields CDR1 LNHNV and CDR2 YYDKDF (reference sequence). The CDR3 DNA reads as TGTGCCACCAGCCGGGACAGGGGAAGTGGTCAGCCCCAGCATTTT. It is translated as CATSRDRGSGQPQHF. The complete variable domain, with remaining parts taken from reference TRBV15 and TRBJ1-5, reads DAMVIQNPRYQVTQFGKPVTLSCSQTLNHNVMYWYQQKSSQAPKLLFHYYDKDFNNEADTPDNFQSRRPNTSFCFLDIRSPGLGDTAMYLCATSRDRGSGQPQHFGDGTRLSIL.

V gene TRBV7-9 combines with J gene TRBJ2-1, with a possible D match to TRBD2 (6 bases). Germline V gene data show CDR1 as SEHNR and CDR2 as FQNEAQ (reference sequence). The CDR3 has 16 residues. V lost 0 bases, J lost 5 bases, and 14 bases lay in between. The CDR3 DNA is TGTGCCAGCAGCTTAGCGGGGCGGGGCAGAAACAATGAGCAGTTCTTC. Translation: CASSLAGRGRNNEQFF.

This clonotype was counted a few times. The rearrangement links TRBV20-1 to TRBJ2-5; perhaps TRBD1 as D (6 bases). The CDR3 is made up of 14 amino acids. CDR1 is DFQATT, CDR2 SNEGSKA, per germline (reference sequence). The germline V and J ends were trimmed by 6 bases and 7 bases, with 21 bases remaining between them. The CDR3 DNA reads TGCAGTGCGCCCCGGGACACGACTCGCGGGACCCAGTACTTC. It yields the protein CSAPRDTTRGTQYF.